A selection of T cell receptor beta chains follows, all from one sample in a study of blood T cell repertoires in COVID-19. Profiled with immunoSEQ multiplex PCR; TCRdb holds only in-frame clones, not every one. The table shows about 81,000 clones, with 70% to 85% occurring only once. Sequencing used peripheral blood. Source of these receptors: a woman aged 50 to 65 with acute or convalescent COVID-19. Both conserved end residues are part of each CDR3. The D gene is left open where the match is weak. Clone size is shown for a subset of rows, as once, few, many or a class of expanded clone.

>TRBJ1-2|TRBD1|TRBV6-5|-
TGTGCCAGCAGTCCTACGGGACAGCTACTCTATGGCTACACCTTC
CASSPTGQLLYGYTF
>TRBJ1-1|-|TRBV9|-
TGTGCCAGCAGCGTGGGGACAATGGGGGCTTTCTTT
CASSVGTMGAFF
>TRBJ1-5|TRBD1|TRBV6-5|-
TGTGCCAGCAGTTACTCCCCCGTCAGGGGGGATCAGCCCCAGCATTTT
CASSYSPVRGDQPQHF
>TRBJ2-2|TRBD2|TRBV7-9|-
TGTGCCAGCAGCTCGACTAGCGGGGGGGCCTTCAACACCGGGGAGCTGTTTTTT
CASSSTSGGAFNTGELFF
>TRBJ1-1|-|TRBV7-8|-
TGTGCCAGCAGCTTAGGGCAGGGGCTGGACACTGAAGCTTTCTTT
CASSLGQGLDTEAFF
>TRBJ2-7|-|TRBV3-1/TRBV3-2|-
TGTGCCAGCAGCCCCTCGACAGATTTCTACGAGCAGTACTTC
CASSPSTDFYEQYF
>TRBJ2-1|TRBD2|TRBV28|-
TGTGCCAGCAGCACGAACCGGGGGGGACGTAATGAGCAGTTCTTC
CASSTNRGGRNEQFF
>TRBJ1-1|TRBD1|TRBV2|-
TGTGCCAGCAGCAAAGGGACAGGGGGACTTTTGAACACTGAAGCTTTCTTT
CASSKGTGGLLNTEAFF
>TRBJ1-2|TRBD1|TRBV28|-
TGTGCCAGCAGTTTAATCCCGACAGGGGCCTATGGCTACACCTTC
CASSLIPTGAYGYTF
>TRBJ2-7|TRBD1|TRBV28|-
TGTGCCAGCACCGTAGCCGGGACAGGGCCCTACGAGCAGTACTTC
CASTVAGTGPYEQYF
>TRBJ1-1|-|TRBV2|-
TGTGCCAGCAGAATGTTAGCTGAAGCTTTCTTT
CASRMLAEAFF
>TRBJ2-3|-|TRBV27|-
TGTGCCAGCAGTTTATTTCGCGGGGGCCGCGGCGGGGCAGATACGCAGTATTTT
CASSLFRGGRGGADTQYF
>TRBJ2-1|-|TRBV3-1/TRBV3-2|-
TGTGCCAGCAGCCAGACTCACGAGCAGTTCTTC
CASSQTHEQFF
>TRBJ1-1|-|TRBV19|once
TGTGCCAGTAGGAGGGGGGGGACCTTGAACACTGAAGCTTTCTTT
CASRRGGTLNTEAFF
>TRBJ2-1|TRBD2|TRBV27|-
TGTGCCAGCAGTCGGACTAGCGGGGTCTCCTACAATGAGCAGTTCTTC
CASSRTSGVSYNEQFF
>TRBJ1-2|-|TRBV28|-
TGTGCCAGCAGTTTAGCAGGGTTGGATGGCTACACCTTC
CASSLAGLDGYTF
>TRBJ1-1|-|TRBV11-2|-
TGTGCCAGCAGCTTCGGGGGGGGCACTGAAGCTTTCTTT
CASSFGGGTEAFF
>TRBJ1-1|-|TRBV20-1|few
TGCAGTGCTAGTTTTGGGGGCGTCACTGAAGCTTTCTTT
CSASFGGVTEAFF
>TRBJ1-4|TRBD1|TRBV6-5|-
TGTGCCAGCAGTTGGCAGGGGGCGCGTTCTAATGAAAAACTGTTTTTT
CASSWQGARSNEKLFF
>TRBJ1-1|-|TRBV6-5|-
TGTGCCAGCAGCGGAATCAGGGGCGCTGAAGCTTTCTTT
CASSGIRGAEAFF
>TRBJ2-1|TRBD2|TRBV5-6|-
TGTGCCAGTGGTATAGCGGGGGGGCGTAGTGAGCAGTTCTTC
CASGIAGGRSEQFF
>TRBJ1-3|-|TRBV5-1|-
TGCGCCAGCACCCCCGGAGGCCTTACTGGAAACACCATATATTTT
CASTPGGLTGNTIYF